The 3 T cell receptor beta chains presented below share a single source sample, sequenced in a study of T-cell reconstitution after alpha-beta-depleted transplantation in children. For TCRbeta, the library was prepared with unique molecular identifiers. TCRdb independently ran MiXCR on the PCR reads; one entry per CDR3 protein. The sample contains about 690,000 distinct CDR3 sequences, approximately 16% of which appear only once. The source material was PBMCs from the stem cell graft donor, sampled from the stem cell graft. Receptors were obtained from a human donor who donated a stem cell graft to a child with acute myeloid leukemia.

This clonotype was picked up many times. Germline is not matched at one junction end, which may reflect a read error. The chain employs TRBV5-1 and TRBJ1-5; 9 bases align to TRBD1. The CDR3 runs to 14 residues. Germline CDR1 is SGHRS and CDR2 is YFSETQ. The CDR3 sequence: CASSLGQGGQPQHF. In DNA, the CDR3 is TGTGCCAGCAGCTTGGGACAGGGAGGCCAGCCCCAGCATTTT.

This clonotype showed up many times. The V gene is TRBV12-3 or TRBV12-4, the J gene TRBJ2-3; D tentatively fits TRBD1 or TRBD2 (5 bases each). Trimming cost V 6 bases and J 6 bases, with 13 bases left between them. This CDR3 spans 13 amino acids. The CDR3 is CASRSGPTDTQYF. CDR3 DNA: TGTGCCAGCAGATCGGGACCTACGGATACGCAGTATTTT.

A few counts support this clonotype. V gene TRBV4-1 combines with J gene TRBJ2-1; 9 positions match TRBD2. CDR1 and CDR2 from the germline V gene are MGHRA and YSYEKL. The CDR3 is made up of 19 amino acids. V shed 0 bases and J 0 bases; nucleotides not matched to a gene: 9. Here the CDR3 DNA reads TGCGCCAGCAGCCAAGATGAGCGGGGGGCCTTAAGCTCCTACAATGAGCAGTTCTTC. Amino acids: CASSQDERGALSSYNEQFF.